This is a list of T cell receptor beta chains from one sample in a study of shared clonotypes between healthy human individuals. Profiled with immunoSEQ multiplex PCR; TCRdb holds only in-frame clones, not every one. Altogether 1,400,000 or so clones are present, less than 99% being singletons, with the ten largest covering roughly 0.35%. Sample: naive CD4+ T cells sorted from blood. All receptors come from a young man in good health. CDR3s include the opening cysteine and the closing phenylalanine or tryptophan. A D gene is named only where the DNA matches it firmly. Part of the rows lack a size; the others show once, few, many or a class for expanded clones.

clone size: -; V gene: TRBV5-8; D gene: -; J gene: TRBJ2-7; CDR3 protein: CASSLDSSGWYEQYF; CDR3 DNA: TGTGCCAGCAGCTTAGACAGCTCAGGTTGGTACGAGCAGTACTTC
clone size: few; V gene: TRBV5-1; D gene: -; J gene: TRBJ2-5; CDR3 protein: CASSLAETQYF; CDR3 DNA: TGCGCCAGCAGCTTGGCGGAGACCCAGTACTTC
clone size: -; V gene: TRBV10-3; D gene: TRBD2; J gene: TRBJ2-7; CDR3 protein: CAISESGTREDEQYF; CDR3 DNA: TGTGCCATCAGTGAGTCGGGGACTAGGGAGGACGAGCAGTACTTC
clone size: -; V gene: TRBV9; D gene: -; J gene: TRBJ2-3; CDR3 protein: CASSAPDHRSTDTQYF; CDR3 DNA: TGTGCCAGCAGCGCTCCGGACCACCGTAGCACAGATACGCAGTATTTT
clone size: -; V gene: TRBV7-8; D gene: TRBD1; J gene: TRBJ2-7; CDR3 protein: CASSSTRQGHEQYF; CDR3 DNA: TGTGCCAGCAGCTCCACCCGACAGGGCCACGAGCAGTACTTC
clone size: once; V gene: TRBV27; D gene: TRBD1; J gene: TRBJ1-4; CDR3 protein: CASSLDRRGEKLFF; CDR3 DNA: TGTGCCAGCAGTTTGGACAGGCGAGGTGAAAAACTGTTTTTT
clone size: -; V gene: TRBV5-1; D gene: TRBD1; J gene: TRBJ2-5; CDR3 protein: CASSYTDRGGETQYF; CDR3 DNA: TGCGCCAGCAGCTATACCGACAGGGGTGGGGAGACCCAGTACTTC
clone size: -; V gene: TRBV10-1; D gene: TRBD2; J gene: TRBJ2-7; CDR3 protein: CASSERVSGRAYEQYF; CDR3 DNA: TGCGCCAGCAGTGAAAGGGTTAGCGGGAGGGCCTACGAGCAGTACTTC
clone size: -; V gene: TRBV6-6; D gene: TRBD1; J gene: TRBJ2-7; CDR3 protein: CASSYSQGANEQYF; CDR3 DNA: TGTGCCAGCAGTTACTCCCAGGGGGCAAACGAGCAGTACTTC
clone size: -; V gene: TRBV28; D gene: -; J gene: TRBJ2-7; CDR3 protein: CASSLFPGLGYEQYF; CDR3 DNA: TGTGCCAGCAGTTTATTCCCGGGTTTAGGATACGAGCAGTACTTC
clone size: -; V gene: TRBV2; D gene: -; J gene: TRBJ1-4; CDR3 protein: CASTRAGTEKLFF; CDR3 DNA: TGTGCCAGCACCCGGGCCGGGACGGAAAAACTGTTTTTT
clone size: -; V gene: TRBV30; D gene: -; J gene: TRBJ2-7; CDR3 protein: CAWSRDLYEQYF; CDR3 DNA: TGTGCCTGGAGTCGGGACCTATACGAGCAGTACTTC
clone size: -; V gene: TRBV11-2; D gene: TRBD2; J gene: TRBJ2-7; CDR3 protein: CASKERGLAGAYEQYF; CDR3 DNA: TGTGCCAGCAAAGAACGGGGACTAGCGGGAGCCTACGAGCAGTACTTC
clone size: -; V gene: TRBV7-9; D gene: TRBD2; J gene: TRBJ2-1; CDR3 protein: CASRPTSGRVSGNEQFF; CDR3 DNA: TGTGCCAGCAGGCCAACTAGCGGGAGGGTTTCTGGCAATGAGCAGTTCTTC
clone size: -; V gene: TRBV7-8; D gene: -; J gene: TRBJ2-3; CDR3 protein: CASTLTGPGLGTDTQYF; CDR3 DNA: TGTGCCAGCACGCTCACGGGTCCAGGGCTTGGCACAGATACGCAGTATTTT
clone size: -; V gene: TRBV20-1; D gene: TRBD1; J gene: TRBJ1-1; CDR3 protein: CSVRTGASAFF; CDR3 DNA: TGCAGTGTTAGAACAGGGGCGTCGGCTTTCTTT
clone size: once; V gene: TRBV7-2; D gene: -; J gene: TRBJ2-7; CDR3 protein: CASSLVSQSSYEQYF; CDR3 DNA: TGTGCCAGCAGCTTAGTGTCTCAGAGCTCCTACGAGCAGTACTTC
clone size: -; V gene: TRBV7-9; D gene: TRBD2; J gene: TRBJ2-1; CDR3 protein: CASSVGSGTGEQFF; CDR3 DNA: TGTGCCAGCAGCGTGGGTAGCGGGACGGGTGAGCAGTTCTTC
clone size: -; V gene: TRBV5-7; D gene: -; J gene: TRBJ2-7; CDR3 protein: CASTRQGYEQYF; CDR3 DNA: TGTGCCAGCACTCGACAAGGCTACGAGCAGTACTTC
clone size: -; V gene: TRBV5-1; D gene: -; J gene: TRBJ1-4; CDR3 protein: CASSLQLAGEKLFF; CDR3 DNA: TGCGCCAGCAGCTTACAGCTCGCGGGGGAAAAACTGTTTTTT
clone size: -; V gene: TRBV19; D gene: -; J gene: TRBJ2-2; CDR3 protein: CASSMKRSNTGELFF; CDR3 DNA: TGTGCCAGTAGTATGAAGCGGTCGAACACCGGGGAGCTGTTTTTT
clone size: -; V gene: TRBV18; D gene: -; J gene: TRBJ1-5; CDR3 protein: CASSPTANQPQHF; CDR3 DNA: TGTGCCAGCTCACCAACAGCTAATCAGCCCCAGCATTTT
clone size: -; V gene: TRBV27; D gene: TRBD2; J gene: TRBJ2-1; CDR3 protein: CARLREGVNEQFF; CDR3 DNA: TGTGCCAGGCTACGGGAGGGGGTTAATGAGCAGTTCTTC
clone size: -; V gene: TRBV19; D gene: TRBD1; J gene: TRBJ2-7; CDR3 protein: CASSRQGLGYEQYF; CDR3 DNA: TGTGCCAGTAGTAGACAGGGTTTGGGCTACGAGCAGTACTTC